These T cell receptor beta chains were read from a single sample in a study of blood T cell repertoires in COVID-19. The data were produced by immunoSEQ multiplex PCR, yet TCRdb's version contains in-frame clones alone and is incomplete. The sample holds about 220,000 clones, approximately 90% seen once. The sample comprised PBMCs or T cells enriched from blood (not recorded which). The origin of the receptors is a young woman with acute COVID-19. Each CDR3 is given with its conserved first and last residue. Each record gives: V gene, J gene, clone size, D gene, CDR3 DNA, CDR3 protein. D genes are given only for firm matches. Clone size is shown for a subset of rows, as once, few, many or a class of expanded clone.

v_call: TRBV7-6
j_call: TRBJ1-3
clone_size: .
d_call: .
cdr3_nt: TGTGCCATCCTCTTGGCGGTTGAAAACACCATATATTTT
cdr3_aa: CAILLAVENTIYF

v_call: TRBV12-3/TRBV12-4
j_call: TRBJ2-7
clone_size: .
d_call: TRBD1
cdr3_nt: TGTGCCAGCAGTGGACAGGGTTTGGTCGAGCAGTACTTC
cdr3_aa: CASSGQGLVEQYF

v_call: TRBV29-1
j_call: TRBJ2-1
clone_size: .
d_call: TRBD1
cdr3_nt: TGCAGCGTCGCCCTTTTCACGGGACAGCCAAACTACAATGAGCAGTTCTTC
cdr3_aa: CSVALFTGQPNYNEQFF

v_call: TRBV5-4
j_call: TRBJ1-2
clone_size: .
d_call: TRBD1
cdr3_nt: TGTGCCAGCAGCTTGGGCAGGGGGCAGGGTCATGGCTACACCTTC
cdr3_aa: CASSLGRGQGHGYTF

v_call: TRBV25-1
j_call: TRBJ2-3
clone_size: .
d_call: .
cdr3_nt: TGTGCCAGCAGTGAATTTGGGAGCAGGGATACGCAGTATTTT
cdr3_aa: CASSEFGSRDTQYF

v_call: TRBV4-1
j_call: TRBJ2-7
clone_size: once
d_call: TRBD2
cdr3_nt: TGCGCCAGCAGCCAAGTCGTTAGCGGGGACGACTACGAGCAGTACTTC
cdr3_aa: CASSQVVSGDDYEQYF

v_call: TRBV6-5
j_call: TRBJ1-4
clone_size: .
d_call: .
cdr3_nt: TGTGCCAGCACCACAACGAGGGTAACTAATGAAAAACTGTTTTTT
cdr3_aa: CASTTTRVTNEKLFF

v_call: TRBV10-2
j_call: TRBJ2-7
clone_size: .
d_call: TRBD1
cdr3_nt: TGCGCCAGCAGGACAGGGTACGAGCAGTACTTC
cdr3_aa: CASRTGYEQYF

v_call: TRBV2
j_call: TRBJ2-5
clone_size: .
d_call: TRBD1
cdr3_nt: TGTGCCAGCAGCCGGGGACAGGGGGGTTACCAAGAGACCCAGTACTTC
cdr3_aa: CASSRGQGGYQETQYF

v_call: TRBV27
j_call: TRBJ1-1
clone_size: .
d_call: TRBD1
cdr3_nt: TGTGCCAGCAGTTCCGCGACAGGGTTGAACACTGAAGCTTTCTTT
cdr3_aa: CASSSATGLNTEAFF

v_call: TRBV7-2
j_call: TRBJ2-3
clone_size: .
d_call: .
cdr3_nt: TGTGCCAGCAGCTTATTAGTGGGGCAGGGGAATACGCAGTATTTT
cdr3_aa: CASSLLVGQGNTQYF

v_call: TRBV3-1/TRBV3-2
j_call: TRBJ1-1
clone_size: .
d_call: TRBD1
cdr3_nt: TGTGCCAGCGGGAGACAGGGGGCCAAGGCTTTCTTT
cdr3_aa: CASGRQGAKAFF

v_call: TRBV12-3/TRBV12-4
j_call: TRBJ2-2
clone_size: once
d_call: .
cdr3_nt: TGTGCCAGCTACCAGGGAAACACCGGGGAGCTGTTTTTT
cdr3_aa: CASYQGNTGELFF

v_call: TRBV2
j_call: TRBJ2-3
clone_size: .
d_call: TRBD2
cdr3_nt: TGTGCCAGCAGTTTCCCAAGGGGACTAGCGGGAGAGAGCACAGATACGCAGTATTTT
cdr3_aa: CASSFPRGLAGESTDTQYF

v_call: TRBV3-1/TRBV3-2
j_call: TRBJ2-2
clone_size: .
d_call: .
cdr3_nt: TGTGCCAGCAGCTTTGGATTTGGGGGGACCGGGGAGCTGTTTTTT
cdr3_aa: CASSFGFGGTGELFF

v_call: TRBV30
j_call: TRBJ2-5
clone_size: .
d_call: TRBD2
cdr3_nt: TGTGCCTGGAGTCCAAAAGCGGGGGGGCAAGAGACCCAGTACTTC
cdr3_aa: CAWSPKAGGQETQYF

v_call: TRBV14
j_call: TRBJ2-2
clone_size: .
d_call: TRBD2
cdr3_nt: TGTGCCAGCAGCCAACCCTCACCGGGACTAGCCTTTTCCGGGGAGCTGTTTTTT
cdr3_aa: CASSQPSPGLAFSGELFF

v_call: TRBV5-1
j_call: TRBJ2-4
clone_size: few
d_call: .
cdr3_nt: TGCGCCAGCAGCTTGCCGACAGCAAACATTCAGTACTTC
cdr3_aa: CASSLPTANIQYF

v_call: TRBV12-3/TRBV12-4
j_call: TRBJ1-5
clone_size: .
d_call: .
cdr3_nt: TGTGCCAGCAGTTTGGGCATTTCTCAGCCCCAGCATTTT
cdr3_aa: CASSLGISQPQHF

v_call: TRBV5-1
j_call: TRBJ1-1
clone_size: .
d_call: .
cdr3_nt: TGCGCCAGCAGCTACTCCGGGACAGAAGCTTTCTTT
cdr3_aa: CASSYSGTEAFF

v_call: TRBV12-5
j_call: TRBJ1-3
clone_size: .
d_call: .
cdr3_nt: TGTGCTAGTGGTACCTACGGGGGGATCTCTGGAAACACCATATATTTT
cdr3_aa: CASGTYGGISGNTIYF

v_call: TRBV12-5
j_call: TRBJ1-1
clone_size: .
d_call: .
cdr3_nt: TGTGCTAGTGGTTTGGTTTTTCAAAGCGGGGGCGCGACGACTGAAGCTTTCTTT
cdr3_aa: CASGLVFQSGGATTEAFF

v_call: TRBV15
j_call: TRBJ1-4
clone_size: few
d_call: TRBD1
cdr3_nt: TGTGCCACCAGCAGAGATTCGGGACAGGGGAATGAAAAACTGTTTTTT
cdr3_aa: CATSRDSGQGNEKLFF

v_call: TRBV5-1
j_call: TRBJ1-1
clone_size: once
d_call: TRBD1
cdr3_nt: TGCGCCAGCAGCTTCTCCGACAGGGATGGTACTGAAGCTTTCTTT
cdr3_aa: CASSFSDRDGTEAFF

v_call: TRBV15
j_call: TRBJ2-1
clone_size: .
d_call: TRBD2
cdr3_nt: TGTGCCACCAGCAGAGATTGGACGGTAGCGGGGGGGCAATGGAGCTCCTACAATGAGCAGTTCTTC
cdr3_aa: CATSRDWTVAGGQWSSYNEQFF

v_call: TRBV19
j_call: TRBJ1-1
clone_size: .
d_call: .
cdr3_nt: TGTGCCAGTACTCAAACCGGGGGGGTCGAAGCTTTCTTT
cdr3_aa: CASTQTGGVEAFF